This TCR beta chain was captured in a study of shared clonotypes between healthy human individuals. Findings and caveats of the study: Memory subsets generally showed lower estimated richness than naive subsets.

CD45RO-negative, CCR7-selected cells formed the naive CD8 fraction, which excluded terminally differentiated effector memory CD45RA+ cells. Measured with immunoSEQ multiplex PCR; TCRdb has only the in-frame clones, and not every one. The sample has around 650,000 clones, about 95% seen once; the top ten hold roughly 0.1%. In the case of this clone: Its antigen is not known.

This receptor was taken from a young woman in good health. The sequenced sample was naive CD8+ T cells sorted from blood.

The CDR3 DNA sequence: TGTGCCAGCAGCTTGGTTGAGGAGGATGAGCAGTTCTTC. It yields the protein CASSLVEEDEQFF. This chain connects TRBV5-8 to TRBJ2-1, with a tentative D call TRBD2 (5 bases). Trimming took off 0 bases at V and 8 bases at J, with 9 bases between the two ends. The CDR3 totals 13 residues. CDR1 SGHTS and CDR2 YDEGEE come from the germline V gene.